Below, one T cell receptor (beta chain) is given with its context. PCR employed 60 Vbeta and 13 Jbeta primers. Generated by immunoSEQ multiplex PCR, the TCRdb table keeps only in-frame clones and is missing some. Of 100,000 to 150,000 clones listed, 77% are singletons. At collection, donors were nominally healthy, but unrecorded immune exposures were probable. This sample was taken from a study of cytomegalovirus exposure and HLA in healthy donors. V was cut by 5 bases and J by 8 bases, with 21 bases left in between. The CDR3 loop spans 15 amino acids. The germline V gene has CDR1 SGHAT and CDR2 FQNNGV.

Sample: PBMCs. The chain joins TRBV11-2 to TRBJ1-2, with D perhaps TRBD1 (6 bases). The sequence was collected from a man aged 18 to 35 in good health and CMV-seropositive. As DNA, the CDR3 is TGTGCCAGCAGCGACCTCACAGGGAAGCCAGGAGGCTACACCTTC. Translated: CASSDLTGKPGGYTF.